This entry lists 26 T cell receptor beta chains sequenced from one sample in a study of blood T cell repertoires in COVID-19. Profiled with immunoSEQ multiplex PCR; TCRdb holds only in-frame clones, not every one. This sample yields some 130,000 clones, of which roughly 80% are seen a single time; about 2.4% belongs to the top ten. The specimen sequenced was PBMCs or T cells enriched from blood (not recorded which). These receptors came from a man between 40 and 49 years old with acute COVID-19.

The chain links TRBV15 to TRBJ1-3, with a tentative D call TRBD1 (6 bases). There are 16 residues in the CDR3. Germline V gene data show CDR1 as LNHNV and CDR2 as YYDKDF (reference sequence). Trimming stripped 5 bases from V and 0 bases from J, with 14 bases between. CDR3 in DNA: TGTGCCACCAGCGAGGGAGGGGGGAACTCTGGAAACACCATATATTTT. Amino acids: CATSEGGGNSGNTIYF.

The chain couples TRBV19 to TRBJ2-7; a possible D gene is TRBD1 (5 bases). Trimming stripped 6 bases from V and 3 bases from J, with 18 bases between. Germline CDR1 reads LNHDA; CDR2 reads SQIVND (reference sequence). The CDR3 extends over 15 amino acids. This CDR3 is CASRNRGDHGYEQYF. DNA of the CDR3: TGTGCCAGTAGAAATAGGGGCGACCATGGCTACGAGCAGTACTTC.

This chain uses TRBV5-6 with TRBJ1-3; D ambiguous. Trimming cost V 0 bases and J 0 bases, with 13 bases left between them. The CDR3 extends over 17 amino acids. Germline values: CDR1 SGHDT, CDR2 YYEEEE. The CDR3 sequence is CASSLVEWADSGNTIYF. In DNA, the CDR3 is TGTGCCAGCAGCTTGGTTGAGTGGGCCGACTCTGGAAACACCATATATTTT.

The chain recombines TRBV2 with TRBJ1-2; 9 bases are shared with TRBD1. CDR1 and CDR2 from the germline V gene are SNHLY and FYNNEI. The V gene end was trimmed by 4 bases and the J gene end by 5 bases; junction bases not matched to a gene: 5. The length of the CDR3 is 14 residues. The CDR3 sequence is CASSGTGTGYGYTF. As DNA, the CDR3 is TGTGCCAGCAGTGGAACCGGGACAGGGTATGGCTACACCTTC.

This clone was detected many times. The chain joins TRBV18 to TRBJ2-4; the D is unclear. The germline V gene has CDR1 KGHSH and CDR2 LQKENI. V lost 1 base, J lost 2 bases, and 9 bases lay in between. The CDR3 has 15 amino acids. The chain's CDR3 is CASSPQFDSKNIQYF. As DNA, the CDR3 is TGTGCCAGCTCACCACAATTTGACTCCAAAAACATTCAGTACTTC. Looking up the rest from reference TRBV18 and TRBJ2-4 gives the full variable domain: NAGVMQNPRHLVRRRGQEARLRCSPMKGHSHVYWYRQLPEEGLKFMVYLQKENIIDESGMPKERFSAEFPKEGPSILRIQQVVRGDSAAYFCASSPQFDSKNIQYFGAGTRLSVL.

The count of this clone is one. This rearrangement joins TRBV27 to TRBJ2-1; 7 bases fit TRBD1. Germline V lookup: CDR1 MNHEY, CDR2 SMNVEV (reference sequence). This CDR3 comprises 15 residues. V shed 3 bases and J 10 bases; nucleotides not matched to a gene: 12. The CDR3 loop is CASSFPRQGLGEQFF. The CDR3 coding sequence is TGTGCCAGCAGTTTCCCCCGACAGGGATTGGGGGAGCAGTTCTTC.

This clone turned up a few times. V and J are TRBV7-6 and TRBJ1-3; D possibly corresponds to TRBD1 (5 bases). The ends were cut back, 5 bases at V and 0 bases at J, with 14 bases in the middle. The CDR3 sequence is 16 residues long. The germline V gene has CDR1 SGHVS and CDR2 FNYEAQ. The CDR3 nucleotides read TGTGCCAGCAGCCCAGGGACTGGCCTCTCTGGAAACACCATATATTTT. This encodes CASSPGTGLSGNTIYF.

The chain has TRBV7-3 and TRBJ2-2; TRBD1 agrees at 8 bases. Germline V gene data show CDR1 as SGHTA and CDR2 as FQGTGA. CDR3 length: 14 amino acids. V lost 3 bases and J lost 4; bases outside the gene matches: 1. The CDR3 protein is CASSLDRATGELFF. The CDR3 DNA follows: TGTGCCAGCAGCTTGGACAGGGCCACCGGGGAGCTGTTTTTT.

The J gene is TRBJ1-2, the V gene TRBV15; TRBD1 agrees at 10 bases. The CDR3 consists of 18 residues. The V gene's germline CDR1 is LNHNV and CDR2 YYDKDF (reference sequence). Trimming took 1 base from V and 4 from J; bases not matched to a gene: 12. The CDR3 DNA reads TGTGCCACCAGCAGAGGAGGGACAGGGGCCCCGTTGGGCTATGGCTACACCTTC. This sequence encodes CATSRGGTGAPLGYGYTF.

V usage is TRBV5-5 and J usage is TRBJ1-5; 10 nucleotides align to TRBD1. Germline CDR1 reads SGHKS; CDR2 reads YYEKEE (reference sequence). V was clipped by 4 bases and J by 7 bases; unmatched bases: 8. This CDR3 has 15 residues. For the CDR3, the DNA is TGTGCCAGCAGCATGGGGACAGGGGAAGAACAGCCCCAGCATTTT. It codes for CASSMGTGEEQPQHF.

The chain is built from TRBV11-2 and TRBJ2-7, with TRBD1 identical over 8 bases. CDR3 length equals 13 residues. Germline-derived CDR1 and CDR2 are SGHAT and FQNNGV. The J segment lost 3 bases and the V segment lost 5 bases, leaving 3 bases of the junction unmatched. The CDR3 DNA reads TGTGCCAGCAGCGAGGGACAGGACTACGAGCAGTACTTC. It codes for CASSEGQDYEQYF.

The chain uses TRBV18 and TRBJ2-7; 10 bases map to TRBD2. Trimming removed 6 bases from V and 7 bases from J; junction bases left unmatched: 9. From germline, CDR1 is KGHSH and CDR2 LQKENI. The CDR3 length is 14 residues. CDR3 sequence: CASSPTSGVVEQYF. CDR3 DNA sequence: TGTGCCAGCTCGCCTACTAGCGGGGTGGTTGAGCAGTACTTC.

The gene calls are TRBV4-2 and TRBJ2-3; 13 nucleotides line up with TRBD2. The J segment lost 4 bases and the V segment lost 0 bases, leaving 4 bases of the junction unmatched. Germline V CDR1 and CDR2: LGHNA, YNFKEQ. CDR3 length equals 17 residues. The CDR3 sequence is CASSQDGTSGGADTQYF. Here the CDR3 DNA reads TGTGCCAGCAGCCAAGATGGAACTAGCGGGGGGGCAGATACGCAGTATTTT.

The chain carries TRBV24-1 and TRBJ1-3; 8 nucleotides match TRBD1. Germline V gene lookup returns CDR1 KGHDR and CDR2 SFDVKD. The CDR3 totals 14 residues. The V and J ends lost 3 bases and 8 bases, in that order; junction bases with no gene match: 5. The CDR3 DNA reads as TGTGCCACCAGTGATCCCAGGGGGCCAGACACCATATATTTT. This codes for CATSDPRGPDTIYF.

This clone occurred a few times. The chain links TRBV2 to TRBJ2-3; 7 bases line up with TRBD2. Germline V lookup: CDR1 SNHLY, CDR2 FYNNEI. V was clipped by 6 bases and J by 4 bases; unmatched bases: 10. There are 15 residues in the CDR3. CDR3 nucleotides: TGTGCCAGCAGCTCACGGGGGGAGCGGGCAGATACGCAGTATTTT. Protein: CASSSRGERADTQYF.

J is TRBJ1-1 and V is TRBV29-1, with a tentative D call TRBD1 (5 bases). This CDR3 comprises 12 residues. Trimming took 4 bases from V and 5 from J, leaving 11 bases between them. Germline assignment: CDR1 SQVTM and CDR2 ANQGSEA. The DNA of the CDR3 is TGCAGCGTTGGGAGCGGGGGAACTGAAGCTTTCTTT. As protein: CSVGSGGTEAFF.

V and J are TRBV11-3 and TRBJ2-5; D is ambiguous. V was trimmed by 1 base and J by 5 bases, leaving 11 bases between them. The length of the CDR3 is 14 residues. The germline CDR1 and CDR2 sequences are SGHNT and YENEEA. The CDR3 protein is CASSLGSERETQYF. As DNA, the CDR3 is TGTGCCAGCAGCTTAGGATCGGAGAGGGAGACCCAGTACTTC.

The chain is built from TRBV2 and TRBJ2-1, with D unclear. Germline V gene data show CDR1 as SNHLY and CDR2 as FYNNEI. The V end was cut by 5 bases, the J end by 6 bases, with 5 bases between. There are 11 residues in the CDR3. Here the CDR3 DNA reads TGTGCCAGCAGTTCAGGCAATGAGCAGTTCTTC. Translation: CASSSGNEQFF.

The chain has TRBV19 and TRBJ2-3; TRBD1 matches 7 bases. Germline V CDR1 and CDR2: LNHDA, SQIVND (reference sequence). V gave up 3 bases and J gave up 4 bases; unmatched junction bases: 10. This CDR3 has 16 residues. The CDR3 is CASSIQGVNTADTQYF. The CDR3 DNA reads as TGTGCCAGTAGTATCCAGGGGGTCAATACGGCAGATACGCAGTATTTT.

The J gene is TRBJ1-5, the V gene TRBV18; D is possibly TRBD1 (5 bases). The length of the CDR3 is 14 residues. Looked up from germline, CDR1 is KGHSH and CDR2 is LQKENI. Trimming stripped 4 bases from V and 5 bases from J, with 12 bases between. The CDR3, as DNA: TGTGCCAGCTCACTTACGAAACAGGATCAGCCCCAGCATTTT. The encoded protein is CASSLTKQDQPQHF.

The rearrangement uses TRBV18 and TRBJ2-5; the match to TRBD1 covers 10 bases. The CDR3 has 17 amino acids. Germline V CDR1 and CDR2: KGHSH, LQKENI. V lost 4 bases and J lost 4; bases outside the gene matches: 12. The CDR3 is CASSLTYGTGAPETQYF. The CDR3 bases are TGTGCCAGCTCACTTACTTATGGGACAGGGGCCCCAGAGACCCAGTACTTC.

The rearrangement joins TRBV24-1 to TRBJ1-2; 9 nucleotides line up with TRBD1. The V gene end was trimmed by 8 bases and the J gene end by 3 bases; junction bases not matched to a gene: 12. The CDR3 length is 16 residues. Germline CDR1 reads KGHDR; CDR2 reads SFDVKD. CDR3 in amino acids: CATINRTGDYYYGYTF. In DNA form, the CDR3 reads TGTGCCACCATTAACCGGACAGGGGATTACTACTATGGCTACACCTTC.

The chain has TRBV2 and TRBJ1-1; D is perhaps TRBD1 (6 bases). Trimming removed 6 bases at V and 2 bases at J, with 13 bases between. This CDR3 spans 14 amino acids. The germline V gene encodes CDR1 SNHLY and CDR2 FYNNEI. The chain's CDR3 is CASRMDRSNTEAFF. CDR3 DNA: TGTGCCAGCAGGATGGACAGATCAAACACTGAAGCTTTCTTT.

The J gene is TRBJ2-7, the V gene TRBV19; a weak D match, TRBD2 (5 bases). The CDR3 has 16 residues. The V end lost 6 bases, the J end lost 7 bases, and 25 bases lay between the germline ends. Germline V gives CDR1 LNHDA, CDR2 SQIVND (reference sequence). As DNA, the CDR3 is TGTGCCAGTAGCCCTCCCGGGGTCATCACACCGGGAGAGCAGTACTTC. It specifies CASSPPGVITPGEQYF.

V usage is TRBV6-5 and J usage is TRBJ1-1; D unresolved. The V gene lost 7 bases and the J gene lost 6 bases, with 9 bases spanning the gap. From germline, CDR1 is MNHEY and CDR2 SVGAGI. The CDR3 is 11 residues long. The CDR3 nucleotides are TGTGCCAGCATTACTGGTTCTGAAGCTTTCTTT. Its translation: CASITGSEAFF.

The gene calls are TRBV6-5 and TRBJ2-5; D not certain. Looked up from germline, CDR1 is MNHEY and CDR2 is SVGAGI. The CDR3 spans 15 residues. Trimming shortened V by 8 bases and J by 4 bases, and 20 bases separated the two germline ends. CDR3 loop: CASAIQAPSLETQYF. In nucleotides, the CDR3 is TGTGCCAGCGCGATTCAAGCCCCAAGTTTAGAGACCCAGTACTTC.